This T cell receptor beta chain was sequenced during a study of blood T cell repertoires in COVID-19. Data came from immunoSEQ multiplex PCR; TCRdb stores just in-frame clones and leaves some out. The data contain about 45,000 clones, about four fifths of them seen just once; the ten biggest clones take up about 14%. The V end was cut by 6 bases, the J end by 7 bases, with 15 bases between. The germline CDR1 and CDR2 sequences are MNHEY and SVGAGI. The CDR3 runs 13 residues. The sequenced sample was peripheral blood. The rearrangement links TRBV6-5 to TRBJ2-5, with a possible D match to TRBD2 (5 bases). The sequence was collected from a human donor in a cohort sampled during active COVID-19. CDR3 residues: CASRRPPRGTQYF. Here the CDR3 DNA reads TGTGCCAGCAGACGTCCGCCCCGGGGGACCCAGTACTTC.